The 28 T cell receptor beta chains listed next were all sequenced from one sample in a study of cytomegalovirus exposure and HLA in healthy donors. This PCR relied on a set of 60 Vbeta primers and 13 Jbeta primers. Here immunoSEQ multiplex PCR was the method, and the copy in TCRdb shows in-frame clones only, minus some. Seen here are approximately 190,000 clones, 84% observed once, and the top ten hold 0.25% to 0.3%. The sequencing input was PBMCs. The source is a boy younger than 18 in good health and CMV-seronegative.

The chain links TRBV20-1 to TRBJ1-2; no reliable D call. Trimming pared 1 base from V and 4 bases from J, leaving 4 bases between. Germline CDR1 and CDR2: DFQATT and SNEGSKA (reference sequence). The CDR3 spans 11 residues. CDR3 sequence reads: CSARALYGYTF. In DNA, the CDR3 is TGCAGTGCTAGAGCACTCTATGGCTACACCTTC.

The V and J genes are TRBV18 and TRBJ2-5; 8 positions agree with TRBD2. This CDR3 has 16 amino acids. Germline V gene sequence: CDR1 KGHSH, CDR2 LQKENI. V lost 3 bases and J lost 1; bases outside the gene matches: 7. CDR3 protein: CASSPFREGLQETQYF. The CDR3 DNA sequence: TGTGCCAGCTCACCGTTTCGGGAGGGCCTCCAAGAGACCCAGTACTTC.

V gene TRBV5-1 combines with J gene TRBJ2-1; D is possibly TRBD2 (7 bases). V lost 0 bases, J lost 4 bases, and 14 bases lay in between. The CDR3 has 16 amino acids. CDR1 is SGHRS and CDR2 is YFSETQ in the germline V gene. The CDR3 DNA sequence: TGCGCCAGCAGCTTGGGGGAGGGGGGGCCTTACAATGAGCAGTTCTTC. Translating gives CASSLGEGGPYNEQFF.

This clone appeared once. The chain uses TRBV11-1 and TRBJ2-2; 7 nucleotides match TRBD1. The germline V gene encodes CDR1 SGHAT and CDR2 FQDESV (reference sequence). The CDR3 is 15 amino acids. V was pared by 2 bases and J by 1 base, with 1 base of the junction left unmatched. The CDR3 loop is CASSLHRGNTGELFF. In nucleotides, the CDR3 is TGTGCCAGCAGCTTACACAGGGGGAACACCGGGGAGCTGTTTTTT.

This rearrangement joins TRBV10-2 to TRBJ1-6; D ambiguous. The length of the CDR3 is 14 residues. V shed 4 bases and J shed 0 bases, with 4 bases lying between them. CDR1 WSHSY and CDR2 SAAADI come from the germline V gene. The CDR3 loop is CASSASSYNSPLHF. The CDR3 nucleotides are TGCGCCAGCAGTGCTAGCTCCTATAATTCACCCCTCCACTTT.

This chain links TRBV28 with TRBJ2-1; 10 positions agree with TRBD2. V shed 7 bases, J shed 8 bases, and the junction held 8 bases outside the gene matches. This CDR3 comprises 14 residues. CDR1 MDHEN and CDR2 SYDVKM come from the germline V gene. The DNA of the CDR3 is TGTGCCAGCATGCCTAGCGGGACTAGCGATGAGCAGTTCTTC. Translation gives CASMPSGTSDEQFF.

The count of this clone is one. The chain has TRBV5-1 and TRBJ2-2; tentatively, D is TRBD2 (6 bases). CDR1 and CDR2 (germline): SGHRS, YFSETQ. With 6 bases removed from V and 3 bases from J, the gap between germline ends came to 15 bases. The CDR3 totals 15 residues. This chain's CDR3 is CASNSRGLDTGELFF. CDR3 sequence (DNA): TGCGCCAGCAACTCCCGGGGGTTAGACACCGGGGAGCTGTTTTTT.

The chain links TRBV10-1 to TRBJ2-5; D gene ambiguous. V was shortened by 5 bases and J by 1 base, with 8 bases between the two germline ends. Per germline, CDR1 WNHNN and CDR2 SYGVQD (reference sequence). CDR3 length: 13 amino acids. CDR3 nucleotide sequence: TGCGCCAGCAGTCAGCAGGTCCAAGAGACCCAGTACTTC. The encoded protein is CASSQQVQETQYF.

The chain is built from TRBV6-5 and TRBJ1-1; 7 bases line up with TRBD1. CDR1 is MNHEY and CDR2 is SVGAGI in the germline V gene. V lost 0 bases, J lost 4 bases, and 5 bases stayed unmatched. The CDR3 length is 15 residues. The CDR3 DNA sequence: TGTGCCAGCAGTTACTCGTCAGGGGGAGTCACTGAAGCTTTCTTT. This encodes CASSYSSGGVTEAFF.

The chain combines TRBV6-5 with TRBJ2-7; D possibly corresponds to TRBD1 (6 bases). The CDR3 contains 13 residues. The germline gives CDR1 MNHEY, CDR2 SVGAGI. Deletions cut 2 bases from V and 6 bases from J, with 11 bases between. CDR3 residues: CASSYPQGPEQYF. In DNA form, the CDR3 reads TGTGCCAGCAGTTACCCCCAGGGGCCCGAGCAGTACTTC.

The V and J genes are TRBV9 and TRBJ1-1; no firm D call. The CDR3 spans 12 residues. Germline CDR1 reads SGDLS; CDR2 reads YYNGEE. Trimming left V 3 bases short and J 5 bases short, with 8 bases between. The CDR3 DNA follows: TGTGCCAGCAGCGGCGGGAGGACTGAAGCTTTCTTT. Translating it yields CASSGGRTEAFF.

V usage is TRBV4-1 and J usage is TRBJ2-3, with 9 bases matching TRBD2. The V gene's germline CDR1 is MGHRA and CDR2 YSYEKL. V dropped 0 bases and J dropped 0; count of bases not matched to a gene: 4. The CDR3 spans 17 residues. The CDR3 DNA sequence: TGCGCCAGCAGCCAAGAAGGTCTAGCGGGGAGCACAGATACGCAGTATTTT. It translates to CASSQEGLAGSTDTQYF.

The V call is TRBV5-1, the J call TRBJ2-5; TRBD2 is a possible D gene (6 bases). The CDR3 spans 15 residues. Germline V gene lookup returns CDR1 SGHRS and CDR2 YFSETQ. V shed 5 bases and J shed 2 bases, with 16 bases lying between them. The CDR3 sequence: CASSGGEGWQETQYF. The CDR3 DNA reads TGCGCCAGCAGTGGAGGGGAAGGGTGGCAAGAGACCCAGTACTTC.

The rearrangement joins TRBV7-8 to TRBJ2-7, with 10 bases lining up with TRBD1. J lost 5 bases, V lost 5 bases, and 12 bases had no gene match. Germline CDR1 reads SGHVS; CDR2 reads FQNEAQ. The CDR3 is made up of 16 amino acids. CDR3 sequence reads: CASSPGADRGMNEQYF. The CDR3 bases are TGTGCCAGCAGCCCTGGGGCGGACAGGGGGATGAACGAGCAGTACTTC.

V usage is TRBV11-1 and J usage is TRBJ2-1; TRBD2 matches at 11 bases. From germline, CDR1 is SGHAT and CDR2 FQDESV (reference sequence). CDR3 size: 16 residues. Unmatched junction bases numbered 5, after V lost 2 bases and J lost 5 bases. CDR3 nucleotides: TGTGCCAGCAGCTTATCGGGACTAGCGGAGAACAATGAGCAGTTCTTC. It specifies CASSLSGLAENNEQFF.

This CDR3 is CASSETTRDTQYF. CDR3 in DNA: TGTGCCAGCAGCGAGACTACCAGAGATACGCAGTATTTT. This chain joins TRBV7-3 and TRBJ2-3; a possible D gene is TRBD2 (5 bases). Trimming removed 5 bases at V and 5 bases at J, with 11 bases between. CDR1 SGHTA and CDR2 FQGTGA come from the germline V gene. CDR3 length equals 13 residues.

CDR3 residues: CATSRDTLDRTGSGEQYF. The CDR3 DNA reads as TGTGCCACCAGCAGAGACACCCTCGACCGAACAGGGAGTGGCGAGCAGTACTTC. V and J are TRBV15 and TRBJ2-7; the D gene is possibly TRBD1 (6 bases). Germline V lookup: CDR1 LNHNV, CDR2 YYDKDF (reference sequence). CDR3 size: 18 residues. The V gene lost 0 bases and the J gene lost 6 bases, with 24 bases spanning the gap.

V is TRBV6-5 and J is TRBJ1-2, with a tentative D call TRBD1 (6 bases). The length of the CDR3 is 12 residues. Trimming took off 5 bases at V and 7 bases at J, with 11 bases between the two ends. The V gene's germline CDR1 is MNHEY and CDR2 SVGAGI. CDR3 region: CASSADRSGYTF. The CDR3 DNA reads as TGTGCCAGCAGTGCTGACAGGTCTGGCTACACCTTC.

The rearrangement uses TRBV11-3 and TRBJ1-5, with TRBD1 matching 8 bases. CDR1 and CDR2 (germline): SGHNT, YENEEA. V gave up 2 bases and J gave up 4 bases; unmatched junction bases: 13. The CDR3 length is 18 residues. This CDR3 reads CASSLRTGSGGTNQPQHF. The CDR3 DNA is TGTGCCAGCAGCTTAAGGACAGGGTCCGGGGGTACTAATCAGCCCCAGCATTTT. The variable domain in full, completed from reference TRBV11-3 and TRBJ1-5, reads EAGVVQSPRYKIIEKKQPVAFWCNPISGHNTLYWYLQNLGQGPELLIRYENEEAVDDSQLPKDRFSAERLKGVDSTLKIQPAELGDSAVYLCASSLRTGSGGTNQPQHFGDGTRLSIL.

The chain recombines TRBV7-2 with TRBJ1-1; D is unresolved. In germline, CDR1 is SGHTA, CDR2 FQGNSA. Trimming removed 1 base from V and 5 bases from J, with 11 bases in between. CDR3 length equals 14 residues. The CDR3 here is CASSLGGSRTEAFF. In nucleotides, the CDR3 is TGTGCCAGCAGCTTAGGAGGGAGTCGGACTGAAGCTTTCTTT.

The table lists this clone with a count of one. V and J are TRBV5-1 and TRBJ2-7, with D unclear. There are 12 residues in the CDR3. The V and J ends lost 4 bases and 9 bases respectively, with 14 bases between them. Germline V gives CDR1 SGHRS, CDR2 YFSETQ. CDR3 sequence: CASSPGRSGQYF. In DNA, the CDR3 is TGCGCCAGCAGCCCTGGTCGGTCTGGGCAGTACTTC.

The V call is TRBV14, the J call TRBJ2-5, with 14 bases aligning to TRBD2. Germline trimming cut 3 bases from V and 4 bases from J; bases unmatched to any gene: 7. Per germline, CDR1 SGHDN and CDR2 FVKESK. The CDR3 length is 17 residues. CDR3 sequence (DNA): TGTGCCAGCAGCCACACCGGGACTAGCGGGAGCATAGAGACCCAGTACTTC. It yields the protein CASSHTGTSGSIETQYF.

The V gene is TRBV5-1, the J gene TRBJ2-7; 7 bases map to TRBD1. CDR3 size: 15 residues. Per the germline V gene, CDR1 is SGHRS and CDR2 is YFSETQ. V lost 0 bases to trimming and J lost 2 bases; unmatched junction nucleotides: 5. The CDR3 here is CASSLGGTDTYEQYF. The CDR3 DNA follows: TGCGCCAGCAGCTTGGGTGGGACAGACACCTACGAGCAGTACTTC.

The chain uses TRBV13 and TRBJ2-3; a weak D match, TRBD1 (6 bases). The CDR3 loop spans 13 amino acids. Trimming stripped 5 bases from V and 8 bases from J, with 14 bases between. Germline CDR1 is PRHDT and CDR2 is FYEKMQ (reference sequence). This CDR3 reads CASSPTGIVTQYF. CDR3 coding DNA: TGTGCCAGCAGCCCCACAGGGATTGTTACGCAGTATTTT. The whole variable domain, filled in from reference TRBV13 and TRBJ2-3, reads AAGVIQSPRHLIKEKRETATLKCYPIPRHDTVYWYQQGPGQDPQFLISFYEKMQSDKGSIPDRFSAQQFSDYHSELNMSSLELGDSALYFCASSPTGIVTQYFGPGTRLTVL.

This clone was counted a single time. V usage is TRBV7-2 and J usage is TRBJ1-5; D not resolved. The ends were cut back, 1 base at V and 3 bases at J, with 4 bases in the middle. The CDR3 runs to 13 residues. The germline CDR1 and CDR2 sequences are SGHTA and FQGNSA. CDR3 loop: CASSLGYNQPQHF. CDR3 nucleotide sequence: TGTGCCAGCAGCTTAGGTTACAATCAGCCCCAGCATTTT.

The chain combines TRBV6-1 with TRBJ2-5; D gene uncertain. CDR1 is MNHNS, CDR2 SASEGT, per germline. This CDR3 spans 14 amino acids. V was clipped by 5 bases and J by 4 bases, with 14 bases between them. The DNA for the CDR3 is TGTGCCAGCAGTACCCTCGAGGCTCGAGAGACCCAGTACTTC. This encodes CASSTLEARETQYF.

Here the CDR3 DNA reads TGCGCCAGCAGGGCAGGGGAAGGGTCCTACAATGAGCAGTTCTTC. This translates into CASRAGEGSYNEQFF. The J gene is TRBJ2-1, the V gene TRBV5-1; possible D gene TRBD1, 6 bases. CDR1 SGHRS and CDR2 YFSETQ come from the germline V gene. The length of the CDR3 is 15 residues. The ends were cut back, 5 bases at V and 1 base at J, with 13 bases in the middle.

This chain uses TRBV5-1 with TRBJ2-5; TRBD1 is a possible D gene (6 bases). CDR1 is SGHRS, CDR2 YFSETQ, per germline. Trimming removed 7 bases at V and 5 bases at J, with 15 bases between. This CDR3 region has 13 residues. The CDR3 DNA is TGCGCCAGCCAGGAAACAGGGTACGAGACCCAGTACTTC. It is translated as CASQETGYETQYF.